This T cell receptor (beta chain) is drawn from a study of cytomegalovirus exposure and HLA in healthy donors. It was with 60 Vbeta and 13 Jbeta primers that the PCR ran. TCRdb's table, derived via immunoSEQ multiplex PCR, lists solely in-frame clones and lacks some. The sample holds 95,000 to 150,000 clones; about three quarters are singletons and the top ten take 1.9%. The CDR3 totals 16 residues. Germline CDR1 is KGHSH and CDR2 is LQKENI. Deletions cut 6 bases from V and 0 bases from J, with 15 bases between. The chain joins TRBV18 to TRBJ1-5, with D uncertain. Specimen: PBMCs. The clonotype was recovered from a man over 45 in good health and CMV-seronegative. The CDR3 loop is CASSGPARDSNQPQHF. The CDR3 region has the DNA TGTGCCAGCTCTGGGCCGGCGAGGGATAGCAATCAGCCCCAGCATTTT.